The sequence of this T cell receptor (beta chain) was determined in a study of T cell responses to AZD1222 COVID-19 vaccine. Study outcomes and limitations: Sampling captured repertoires only after the peak T cell response.

The CDR3 length is 14 residues. V dropped 6 bases and J dropped 10; count of bases not matched to a gene: 14. Germline CDR1 and CDR2: KGHSH and LQKENI. As for this clone: The target antigen is unknown.

TCRdb's table, derived via immunoSEQ multiplex PCR, lists solely in-frame clones and lacks some. This table has 150,000 to 200,000 clones, about 91% appearing once. This sequence joins TRBV18 and TRBJ1-1; 7 nucleotides line up with TRBD1. The source was peripheral blood, collected 28 days after the second AZD1222 dose. This TCR came from an adult who received the AZD1222 COVID-19 vaccine. The chain's CDR3 is CASSVKTGRELAFF. The DNA for the CDR3 is TGTGCCAGCTCGGTGAAGACAGGGAGGGAGTTAGCTTTCTTT.